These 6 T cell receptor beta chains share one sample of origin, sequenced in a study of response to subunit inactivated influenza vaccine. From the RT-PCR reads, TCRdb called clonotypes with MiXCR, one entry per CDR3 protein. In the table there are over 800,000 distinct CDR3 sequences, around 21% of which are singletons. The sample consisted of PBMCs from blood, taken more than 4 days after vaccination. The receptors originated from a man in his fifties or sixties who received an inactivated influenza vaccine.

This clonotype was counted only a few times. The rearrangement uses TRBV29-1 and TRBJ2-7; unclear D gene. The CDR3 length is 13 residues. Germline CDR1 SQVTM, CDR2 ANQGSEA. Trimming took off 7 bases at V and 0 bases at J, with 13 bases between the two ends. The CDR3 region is CSAGGRSSYEQYF. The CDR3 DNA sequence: TGCAGCGCTGGCGGCAGAAGCTCCTACGAGCAGTACTTC.

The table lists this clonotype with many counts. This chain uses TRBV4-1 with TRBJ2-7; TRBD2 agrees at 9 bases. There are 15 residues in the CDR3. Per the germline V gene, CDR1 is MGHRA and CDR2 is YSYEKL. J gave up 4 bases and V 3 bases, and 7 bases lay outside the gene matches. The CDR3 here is CASSQWRGGRYEQYF. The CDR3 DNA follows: TGCGCCAGCAGCCAGTGGCGGGGGGGTCGATACGAGCAGTACTTC.

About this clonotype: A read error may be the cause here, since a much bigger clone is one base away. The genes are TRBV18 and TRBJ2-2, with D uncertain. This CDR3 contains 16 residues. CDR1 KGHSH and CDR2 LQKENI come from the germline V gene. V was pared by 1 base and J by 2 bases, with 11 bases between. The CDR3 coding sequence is TGTGCCAGCTCACCACTGCAAGGACCCAACACCGGGGAGCTGTTTTTT. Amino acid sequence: CASSPLQGPNTGELFF.

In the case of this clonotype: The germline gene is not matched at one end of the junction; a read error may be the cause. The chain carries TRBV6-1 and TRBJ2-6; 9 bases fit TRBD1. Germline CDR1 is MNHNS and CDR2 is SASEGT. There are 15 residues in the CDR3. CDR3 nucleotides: TGTGCGAGCAGACAGGGGGTTCCTGGGGCCAACGTCCTGACTTTC. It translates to CASRQGVPGANVLTF.

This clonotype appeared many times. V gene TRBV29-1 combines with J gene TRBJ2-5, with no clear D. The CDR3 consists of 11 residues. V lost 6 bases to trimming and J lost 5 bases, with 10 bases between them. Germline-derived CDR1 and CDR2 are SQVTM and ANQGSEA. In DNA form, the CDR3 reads TGCAGCGTCGCCGGGCTTGAGACCCAGTACTTC. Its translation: CSVAGLETQYF.

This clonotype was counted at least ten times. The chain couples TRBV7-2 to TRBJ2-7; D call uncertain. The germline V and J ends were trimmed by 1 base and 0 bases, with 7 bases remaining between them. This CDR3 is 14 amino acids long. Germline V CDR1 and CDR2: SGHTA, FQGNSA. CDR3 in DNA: TGTGCCAGCAGCTTAGGGGCAAGCTCCTACGAGCAGTACTTC. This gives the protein CASSLGASSYEQYF.